The source of this T cell receptor (beta chain) is a study of T cells after yellow fever vaccination (dated by TCRdb to the late 2010s). For the study in its entirety: The SMART-Seq v4 Ultra Low Input RNA kit was used to prepare libraries from fractions with low cell numbers. To track T-cell clones before and after primary and booster YFV17D yellow fever vaccination, bulk TCR alpha and beta repertoires were sequenced longitudinally. Two healthy male donors, one aged 18 to 30 and one aged 30 to 40 years, made up the cohort. Blood was drawn at multiple timepoints before and after primary and secondary immunization, with bulk PBMC replicates and cell subsets isolated.

The sequencing machine was an Illumina NovaSeq 6000. TCR cDNA was made using 5'RACE template switching, a step that added a universal primer site and unique molecular identifiers. Priming of cDNA synthesis was performed from both the TCR alpha and TCR beta constant segments. Two PCR steps were used to amplify libraries, with sample barcodes and sequencing adapters being added in the second step. Libraries were sequenced on Illumina HiSeq 2500 (2x100 bp) or NovaSeq (2x150 bp). In the source study's methods: Demultiplexing of reads and collapsing into UMI consensus sequences were performed with MIGEC, and V(D)J alignment was carried out with MiXCR. Clonotypes responding to the vaccine were identified with edgeR on replicate PBMC samples, with the criteria of FDR below 0.01 and a log2 fold change above 5 up to day 15. Bulk clonotypes were assigned CD4 or CD8 identity according to which sequenced CD4 or CD8 repertoire held them at higher abundance. Using fastp trimming at Q25 and MiXCR clonotype assembly, TCRdb reanalyzed the public sequencing data and kept in-frame beta chains. Rows are combined by CDR3 protein, so each entry shows the most common genes and DNA. V and J calls and clone size were set by TCRdb, not the authors. This sample lists some 340,000 distinct CDR3 sequences; about 4% were detected once. About 26% of the sample lies in the top ten.

The treatment or condition label here, explained by the study, means: live attenuated yellow fever vaccine strain. At each blood-draw timepoint, two biological replicates of bulk PBMCs were collected. A standard Ficoll-Paque protocol was used to isolate PBMCs from peripheral blood. TriZol was used to extract RNA from bulk PBMCs, from CD4 and CD8 fractions, and from dextramer-positive and dextramer-negative fractions. V was cut back by 7 bases and J by 8 bases, leaving a gap of 14 bases between them. The germline V gene gives CDR1 as MDHEN and CDR2 as SYDVKM. Including the terminal cysteine and phenylalanine, the CDR3 comprises 13 residues. Only CDR3 DNA remains: 39 bases, in frame from the first base. Points the paper makes about the study in general: Most clones expanded after primary vaccination (almost 98% of CD4 and about 85% of CD8) were re-detected after the booster, suggesting that broad memory maintenance occurred. A small share of clonotypes was detected in both CD4 and CD8 compartments, with the overlap likely arising from convergent recombination. Computational filtering was required because FACS-sorted repertoires could contain abundant contaminating clonotypes from the bulk population. Because the study included only a couple of donors, the extent to which the findings can be generalized is limited. Compared with the primary T-cell response, the secondary T-cell response was faster but weaker, reaching its peak on day 5 rather than on day 15.

This clonotype was detected many times. The clone's antigen remains unknown. Base quality data are lacking; no much larger clone is found one base away. The sequencing here drew on PBMCs, taken 5 days after the yellow fever booster vaccination. The rearranged chain carries TRBV28 and TRBJ1-4; the D gene cannot be named for sure. This clonotype was sampled from a man aged 18 to 29 who received the YFV17D yellow fever vaccine. The CDR3 corresponds to CASKGSGPEKLFF. The DNA sequence follows: TGTGCCAGCAAAGGATCAGGCCCCGAAAAACTGTTTTTT.